The clone carrying this T cell receptor beta chain was detected a few times. Its antigen is undetermined. These data belong to a study of response to subunit inactivated influenza vaccine. TCRdb recomputed calls from the RT-PCR reads with MiXCR, one row per CDR3 protein. The table shows about 650,000 distinct CDR3 sequences, with 14% occurring only once. Study-wide results and caveats: Few additional T cells are recruited per seasonal influenza vaccination, authors suggested.

Germline CDR1 is DFQATT and CDR2 is SNEGSKA (reference sequence). Trimming removed 1 base from V and 0 bases from J, with 6 bases in between. The CDR3 contains 14 residues. Sequenced material: PBMCs from blood, taken 14 to 15 days before vaccination. The chain employs TRBV20-1 and TRBJ2-2; weak D call: TRBD1 (5 bases). This receptor was identified in a man aged 50 to 60 who received an inactivated influenza vaccine. In nucleotides, the CDR3 is TGCAGTGCTAGAGTAGGGGCGAACACCGGGGAGCTGTTTTTT. Translated, it gives CSARVGANTGELFF.